This TCR beta chain was retrieved from a study of CD8 T cells in Susac syndrome. Reverse transcription used about 0.45 to 1 ug RNA and random hexamers. The TCR beta CDR3 was amplified by immunoSEQ multiplex PCR across 54 Vbeta, 13 Jbeta. TCRdb re-derived calls from the immunoSEQ multiplex PCR reads in MiXCR, one entry per CDR3 protein. The sample carries some 120,000 distinct CDR3 sequences, more than 75% recorded once. Trimming took 4 bases from V and 5 from J; bases not matched to a gene: 6. Germline-derived CDR1 and CDR2 are ENHRY and SYGVKD. CDR3 length: 16 amino acids. CD8+ and CD4+ T cells from blood underwent TCR beta sequencing. Patients with stable or active relapsing-remitting disease, all of them treatment-naive, made up the multiple sclerosis controls.

This sequence originates from a human donor with multiple sclerosis. The sample was CD8+ T cells from PBMCs. V and J are TRBV10-3 and TRBJ2-3; 13 bases map to TRBD2. The CDR3 is CAISGIGTSGIDTQYF. The CDR3 coding sequence is TGTGCCATCAGTGGAATCGGGACTAGCGGGATAGATACGCAGTATTTT.